What follows are 3 T cell receptor beta chains derived from one specimen sequenced in a study of CXCR3-negative and CXCR3-positive naive CD8 T cells. The authors prepared UMI-labeled TRB cDNA libraries by 5' RACE. TCRdb reprocessed the 5' RACE reads, keeping one entry per CDR3 protein, no DNA. Its table lists around 140,000 distinct CDR3 sequences. The sequencing sample was made of naive CXCR3- CD8+ T cells from blood. The subset was: CD45RO-CCR7+CD27+CD95- naive CD8+ T cells lacking CXCR3 (TNR3-). These receptors all stem from a human donor in good health. Some clones in this sample may be carry-over from other donors' samples.

The chain recombines TRBV14 with TRBJ1-6. CDR3 length: 15 residues. Germline CDR1 and CDR2: SGHDN and FVKESK. CDR3 residues: CASSHEVGRGSPLHF.

CDR3 sequence reads: CASSIVEGRNEQFF. The chain recombines TRBV19 with TRBJ2-1; without DNA, the TCRdb call of TRBD2 cannot be checked. This CDR3 has 14 residues. The germline V gene has CDR1 LNHDA and CDR2 SQIVND (reference sequence).

This rearrangement joins TRBV7-7 to TRBJ2-2; TCRdb's D gene call, TRBD1, goes unchecked for lack of DNA. Per germline, CDR1 SSHAT and CDR2 FNYEAQ (reference sequence). The CDR3 has 17 amino acids. The CDR3 reads CASSLGTGTVETGELFF.